The sequence of this TCR beta chain was determined in a study of blood T cell repertoires in COVID-19. Per the original methods: Amplification with reference gene primers provided the estimates of nucleated cell counts. Sequencing used immunoSEQ multiplex PCR; TCRdb keeps in-frame clones, though not all of them. The D gene and trimming were derived from the DNA, and the V and J assignments and clone size from that table. The sample lists approximately 75,000 clones, about 83% seen once, with about 6.9% in the top ten. With regard to this clone: Within the sample, other DNA sequences also encode this same CDR3.

The Seattle patients joined while their infection was active and were tracked longitudinally afterward. Losses at the gene ends were 5 bases for V and 2 bases for J; bases not matched to a gene: 14. The germline gives CDR1 SGHVS, CDR2 FQNEAQ. CDR3 length equals 17 residues. The chain employs TRBV7-8 and TRBJ1-2, with 7 bases lining up with TRBD1. The sequenced sample consisted of peripheral blood. This clonotype was sampled from a young man with COVID-19, enrolled during active disease. The DNA of the CDR3 is TGTGCCAGCAGCCCAGGGGGGTTTGCGGGGGGCAACTATGGCTACACCTTC. Its translation is CASSPGGFAGGNYGYTF.